The 15 T cell receptor beta chains below all came from one sample that was sequenced in a study of blood T cells in healthy people across ages. A J-beta primer mix and a sample-barcoded 5' primer were used in a second PCR of roughly 6 to 12 cycles. In TCRdb, the 5' RACE reads were re-called with MiXCR into one record per CDR3 protein. The sample includes about 1,500,000 distinct CDR3 sequences, around 42% of them seen just once. Input material: blood. Receptor source: a woman between 18 and 29 years old in good health.

This clonotype has a count of ten or more. This chain links TRBV5-1 with TRBJ1-6, with unresolved D. Between the trimmed V and J ends, which lost 0 bases and 6 bases, there was a span of 7 bases. CDR1 SGHRS and CDR2 YFSETQ come from the germline V gene. The CDR3 has 14 residues. The CDR3 nucleotides read TGCGCCAGCAGCTTGGGGTGGGGTAATTCACCCCTCCACTTT. Translated, it gives CASSLGWGNSPLHF.

The rearrangement links TRBV11-3 to TRBJ2-5; D is possibly TRBD1 (5 bases). V shed 5 bases and J shed 1 base, with 14 bases lying between them. Germline lookup yields CDR1 SGHNT and CDR2 YENEEA. This CDR3 comprises 15 residues. This CDR3 is CASSRGDSLQETQYF. DNA of the CDR3: TGTGCCAGCAGCCGCGGTGACAGTCTCCAAGAGACCCAGTACTTC.

There are a few counts of this clonotype. This sequence joins TRBV11-2 and TRBJ1-2, with 10 bases that match TRBD1. There are 16 residues in the CDR3. Trimming cost V 6 bases and J 4 bases; bases outside gene matches: 11. Germline V CDR1 and CDR2: SGHAT, FQNNGV. Written as DNA, the CDR3 is TGTGCCAGCAGGTCGACAGGGGGCCCCCGTGGCTATGGCTACACCTTC. Encoded protein: CASRSTGGPRGYGYTF.

This clonotype has only a few counts. No DNA is shown, since the ends of the CDR3 on it are uncertain; the CDR3 is the one TCRdb lists. The V and J genes are TRBV21-1 and TRBJ2-3; the listed D gene, TRBD2, was not tested against the DNA. TRBV21-1 has pseudogene status. The CDR3 extends over 17 residues, inclusive of both ends. The CDR3 sequence: CASSKVAGGTSTDTQYF.

The chain uses TRBV7-9 and TRBJ2-5, with a possible D match to TRBD2 (6 bases). Germline CDR1 SEHNR, CDR2 FQNEAQ (reference sequence). CDR3 length: 11 amino acids. V was trimmed by 7 bases and J by 10 bases, leaving 13 bases between them. The chain's CDR3 is CASTFSGGQYF. The CDR3 region has the DNA TGTGCCAGCACCTTCTCCGGGGGCCAGTACTTC. The whole variable domain, remainder taken from reference TRBV7-9 and TRBJ2-5, is DTGVSQNPRHKITKRGQNVTFRCDPISEHNRLYWYRQTLGQGPEFLTYFQNEAQLEKSRLLSDRFSAERPKGSFSTLEIQRTEQGDSAMYLCASTFSGGQYFGPGTRLLVL.

This clonotype has a handful of counts. V and J are TRBV6-6 and TRBJ1-5, with D tentatively TRBD1 (5 bases). The CDR3 is 13 residues long. Per germline, CDR1 MNHNY and CDR2 SVGAGI (reference sequence). V shed 6 bases and J shed 1 base, with 7 bases lying between them. The CDR3 nucleotides read TGTGCCAGCAGCTGGGACAGCAATCAGCCCCAGCATTTT. Residues: CASSWDSNQPQHF.

This clonotype was counted a single time. At one end the junction does not follow the germline gene, possibly because of a read error. V is TRBV9 and J is TRBJ2-3; no clear D gene. In germline, CDR1 is SGDLS, CDR2 YYNGEE. CDR3 length: 13 residues. The CDR3 spells CAGSRSPADTQYF. The CDR3 nucleotides are TGTGCCGGCAGCCGATCCCCTGCAGATACGCAGTATTTT.

This clonotype was picked up a small number of times. The V gene is TRBV5-5, the J gene TRBJ2-5; D is uncertain. V lost 1 base and J lost 10, with 8 bases in between. The CDR3 runs 11 residues. Germline V gene data show CDR1 as SGHKS and CDR2 as YYEKEE (reference sequence). CDR3: CASSLLDDQYF. In nucleotides, the CDR3 is TGTGCCAGCAGCTTGTTGGACGACCAGTACTTC.

This clonotype was detected ten times or more. J is TRBJ2-7 and V is TRBV7-9; perhaps TRBD1 as D (5 bases). The CDR3 length is 13 residues. From germline, CDR1 is SEHNR and CDR2 FQNEAQ (reference sequence). V lost 5 bases to trimming and J lost 1 base, with 9 bases between them. The CDR3 loop is CASSPTVSYEQYF. The CDR3 DNA follows: TGTGCCAGCAGCCCGACAGTATCCTACGAGCAGTACTTC.

The chain joins TRBV7-2 to TRBJ2-6; D gene ambiguous. Trimming cost V 1 base and J 9 bases, with 4 bases left between them. CDR3 length: 12 residues. Looked up from germline, CDR1 is SGHTA and CDR2 is FQGNSA. CDR3 sequence reads: CASSLDSNVLTF. CDR3 coding DNA: TGTGCCAGCAGCTTAGACAGCAACGTCCTGACTTTC.

The rearrangement links TRBV2 to TRBJ2-5; D unclear. Trimming stripped 7 bases from V and 3 bases from J, with 15 bases between. CDR1 and CDR2 (germline): SNHLY, FYNNEI. This CDR3 comprises 14 residues. CDR3 residues: CASTVFAAEETQYF. The CDR3 bases are TGTGCCAGCACCGTATTCGCCGCAGAAGAGACCCAGTACTTC.

The chain recombines TRBV14 with TRBJ2-5; D not resolved. Trimming left V 4 bases short and J 2 bases short, with 11 bases between. This CDR3 comprises 14 residues. Germline V gene sequence: CDR1 SGHDN, CDR2 FVKESK. The CDR3 loop reads CASSPTNSQETQYF. CDR3 bases: TGTGCCAGCAGCCCGACGAACTCTCAAGAGACCCAGTACTTC.

This clonotype was detected a few times. CDR3: CASSQVAGKYEQYF. CDR3 DNA: TGTGCCAGCAGCCAAGTAGCGGGGAAGTACGAGCAGTACTTC. V is TRBV3-1 and J is TRBJ2-7; 8 positions agree with TRBD2. Losses at the gene ends were 1 base for V and 4 bases for J; bases not matched to a gene: 3. This CDR3 has 14 residues. Germline values: CDR1 LGHDT, CDR2 YNNKEL (reference sequence).

The genes are TRBV20-1 and TRBJ2-3; 9 nucleotides line up with TRBD2. This CDR3 is 15 amino acids long. The junction had 11 bases not matched to a gene; V was cut back by 3 bases and J by 7 bases. From germline, CDR1 is DFQATT and CDR2 SNEGSKA (reference sequence). For the CDR3, the DNA is TGCAGTGCTAGCCCCCTAGCGGGAACACCCAATACGCAGTATTTT. This encodes CSASPLAGTPNTQYF.

In nucleotides, the CDR3 is TGTGCCAGCCTTCGACAGACTAAAAGGGGTAATGAGCAGTTCTTC. Amino acid sequence: CASLRQTKRGNEQFF. This chain connects TRBV28 to TRBJ2-1; TRBD1 or TRBD2 may be the D gene (5 bases each). The CDR3 consists of 15 residues. Germline V CDR1 and CDR2: MDHEN, SYDVKM. Trimming stripped 8 bases from V and 7 bases from J, with 21 bases between.